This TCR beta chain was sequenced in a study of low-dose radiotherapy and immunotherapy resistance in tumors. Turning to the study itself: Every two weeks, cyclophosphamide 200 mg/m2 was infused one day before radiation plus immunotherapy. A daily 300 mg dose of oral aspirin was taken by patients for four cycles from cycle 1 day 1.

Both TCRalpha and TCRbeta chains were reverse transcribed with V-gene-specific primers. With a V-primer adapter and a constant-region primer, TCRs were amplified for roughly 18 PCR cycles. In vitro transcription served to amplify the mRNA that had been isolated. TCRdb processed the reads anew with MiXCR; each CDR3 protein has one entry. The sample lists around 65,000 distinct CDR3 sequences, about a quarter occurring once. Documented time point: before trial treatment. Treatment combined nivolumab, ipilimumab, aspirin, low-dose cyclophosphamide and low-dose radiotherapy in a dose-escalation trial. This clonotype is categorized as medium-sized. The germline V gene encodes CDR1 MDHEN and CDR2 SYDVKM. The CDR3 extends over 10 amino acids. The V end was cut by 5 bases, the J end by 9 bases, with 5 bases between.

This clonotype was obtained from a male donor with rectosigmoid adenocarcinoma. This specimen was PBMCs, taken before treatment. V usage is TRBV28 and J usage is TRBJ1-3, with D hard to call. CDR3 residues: CASSKGTIYF. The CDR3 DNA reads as TGTGCCAGCAGTAAGGGCACCATATATTTT.